The clone carrying this T cell receptor (beta chain) was seen more than once but under ten times. Its antigen is not known. The data stem from a study of post-analysis software for immune sequencing data. Study overall: There were relapsing-remitting, secondary progressive and progressive-relapsing multiple sclerosis among the disease courses included. General observations from the study: Patients used several TRBV segments, including TRBV5-6, TRBV5-1 and TRBV20-1, more often than controls. Significantly lower normalized Chao1 diversity was found in patients with multiple sclerosis relative to controls.

Germline V gives CDR1 MRHNA, CDR2 SNTAGT. The germline V and J ends were trimmed by 0 bases and 8 bases, with 14 bases remaining between them. This CDR3 contains 15 residues. cDNA libraries of TCR beta carried unique molecular identifiers. TCRdb recomputed calls from the PCR reads with MiXCR, one row per CDR3 protein. The table lists a few hundred thousand distinct CDR3 sequences, around 40% of them singletons. The TCR was taken from a girl aged 5 to 17 with multiple sclerosis. The gene calls are TRBV6-4 and TRBJ2-1; perhaps TRBD1 as D (5 bases). Input material: blood. The CDR3 reads CASSDSTGSGDEQFF. The DNA for the CDR3 is TGTGCCAGCAGTGACTCAACAGGCTCGGGCGATGAGCAGTTCTTC.